Included here is one T cell receptor beta chain sequence, with context. Its antigen is not known. The data originate from a study of cytomegalovirus exposure and HLA in healthy donors. The V gene's germline CDR1 is SGHNT and CDR2 YYREEE (reference sequence). With 4 bases clipped from V and 9 bases from J, the junction kept 9 bases outside the gene matches. The CDR3 is 14 residues long. The PCR employed 60 Vbeta primers together with 13 Jbeta primers. Libraries were prepared by immunoSEQ multiplex PCR; TCRdb keeps only in-frame clonotypes and omits some of them. The sample includes over 80,000 clones, 73% of them seen just once. Study-wide findings and caveats: A few of the chains that were CMV-associated were confirmed in vitro to be specific for CMV antigens. Later analysis identified a missense DCLRE1C variant that was linked to TCR beta V- and J-gene trimming. Cytomegalovirus status, reportedly, was diagnosed with high specificity and sensitivity by the classifier.

The sequence was collected from a man aged 35 to 55 in good health and CMV-seronegative. The rearrangement uses TRBV5-4 and TRBJ2-3, with 9 bases that match TRBD1. Material for sequencing was PBMCs. The CDR3 bases are TGTGCCAGCAGCCCGAGGGGACAGGGTTACACGCAGTATTTT. Protein product: CASSPRGQGYTQYF. Full variable domain (missing parts from reference TRBV5-4 and TRBJ2-3): ETGVTQSPTHLIKTRGQQVTLRCSSQSGHNTVSWYQQALGQGPQFIFQYYREEENGRGNFPPRFSGLQFPNYSSELNVNALELDDSALYLCASSPRGQGYTQYFGPGTRLTVL.